This TCR beta chain was documented in a study of blood T cell repertoires in COVID-19. Study-level information: COVID-19 samples, acute and convalescent, were from the United States, Italy and Spain. Sources were T cells, B-cell-depleted T cells, or PBMCs; the material itself was cDNA or gDNA.

CDR1 LNHNV and CDR2 YYDKDF come from the germline V gene (reference sequence). V shed 6 bases and J 4 bases; nucleotides not matched to a gene: 4. This CDR3 is built from 14 residues. Authors' processing steps: Researchers report that nucleated cell counts were estimated from reference gene primer amplification. This table comes from immunoSEQ multiplex PCR, and its TCRdb copy is limited to in-frame clones, with some not included. V and J calls and clone size are as listed in that table; D and trimming were resolved from the DNA. The data contain roughly 250,000 clones, around 80% of them singletons.

This chain joins TRBV15 and TRBJ2-4; 9 bases fit TRBD1. The sequence came from a man aged 40-55 years with active or convalescent COVID-19. The sample consisted of peripheral blood. CDR3 in DNA: TGTGCCACCAGGGGGACAGGGTTTAAAAACATTCAGTACTTC. Encoded protein: CATRGTGFKNIQYF. Combining the CDR3 with reference TRBV15 and TRBJ2-4 gives the whole variable domain DAMVIQNPRYQVTQFGKPVTLSCSQTLNHNVMYWYQQKSSQAPKLLFHYYDKDFNNEADTPDNFQSRRPNTSFCFLDIRSPGLGDTAMYLCATRGTGFKNIQYFGAGTRLSVL.